This T cell receptor (beta chain) was captured in a study of T-cell reconstitution after alpha-beta-depleted transplantation in children listed by TCRdb under 2016. Broadly, across the study: Using TCR repertoire profiling, the study followed T-cell immune reconstitution in a quantitative way in children after TCRalphabeta/CD19-depleted allogeneic hematopoietic cell transplantation. Study-wide findings and limitations: Hyperexpanded clone frequencies declined over subsequent months; after one year, T-cell counts and TCRbeta diversity were mostly attributed to newly produced T cells. In some patients, the high TCRbeta diversity seen at day 60 was put down to recipient T cells and intrathymic progenitors that had survived conditioning. The apparently early alphabetaT-cell count recovery about two months after transplant was reportedly dependent on only several hundred rapidly expanded clones derived from non-depleted graft cells.

This clonotype has ten or more counts. The antigen it binds to is not known. Per-nucleotide qualities are absent, and no much larger clonotype sits a single base away. The CDR3 covers 15 residues, taking in both the cysteine and the phenylalanine. Only the CDR3 DNA is retained, 45 bases long and in frame from the first base. The library relied on PCR. Sequencing was performed on an Illumina HiSeq 2500. TCR libraries were prepared with molecular barcoding, using unique molecular identifiers to normalize TCRbeta repertoire quantification. TCRdb reworked the public reads: Q25 trimming with fastp, MiXCR clone assembly, productive beta chains retained. When rows share a CDR3 protein, they turn into one entry using the most common DNA and genes. This sample is represented by 150,000 to 250,000 distinct CDR3 sequences; about 6% of them were singletons. Clones ranked in the top ten supply approximately 4.1% of the sample.

Per the publication, the treatment or condition label means: allogeneic hematopoietic cell transplantation with graft depleted of TCRalphabeta T cells and CD19 B cells. Transplant recipients were children who received TCRalphabeta/CD19-depleted allogeneic hematopoietic cell grafts. The specimen was PBMCs, collected before TCRalphabeta/CD19-depleted stem cell transplant. This sequence was found in a girl under three years old with combined immunodeficiency, due to receive a stem cell transplant. The sequence links TRBV21-1 to TRBJ2-2; the tabulated D call, TRBD1, remains unverified against the DNA. TRBV21-1 is marked as a pseudogene. The encoded CDR3 is CASSKVGRDTGELFF. Read as DNA, the sequence is TGTGCCAGCAGCAAAGTTGGCAGGGACACCGGGGAGCTGTTTTTT.